A selection of T cell receptor beta chains follows, all from one sample in a study of shared clonotypes between healthy human individuals. Using immunoSEQ multiplex PCR, the repertoire was profiled, and TCRdb retains in-frame clones only, with some absent. The data contain 500,000 or so clones, 90% to 97% of them singletons. Sequencing input: naive CD4+ T cells sorted from blood. These receptors all come from a woman aged 25 to 39 in good health. Both conserved end residues are part of each CDR3. A D gene is named only where the DNA matches it firmly. Size is stated for part of the rows, as once, few or many counts, or as a class when the clone is expanded.

J gene: TRBJ2-4
clone size: once
V gene: TRBV6-6
D gene: TRBD2
CDR3 protein: CASNGGVQENIQYF
CDR3 DNA: TGTGCCAGCAATGGGGGGGTACAGGAAAACATTCAGTACTTC

J gene: TRBJ2-7
clone size: -
V gene: TRBV5-1
D gene: -
CDR3 protein: CASRSVVVSSYEQYF
CDR3 DNA: TGCGCCAGCAGAAGTGTAGTGGTGAGCTCCTACGAGCAGTACTTC

J gene: TRBJ1-5
clone size: -
V gene: TRBV19
D gene: -
CDR3 protein: CASSLGEGGQPQHF
CDR3 DNA: TGTGCCAGTAGTCTCGGGGAGGGTGGACAGCCCCAGCATTTT

J gene: TRBJ2-7
clone size: -
V gene: TRBV5-6
D gene: -
CDR3 protein: CASSFAGPSEQYF
CDR3 DNA: TGTGCCAGCAGCTTTGCGGGCCCCTCCGAGCAGTACTTC

J gene: TRBJ2-6
clone size: -
V gene: TRBV10-3
D gene: -
CDR3 protein: CAIKQSGANVLTF
CDR3 DNA: TGTGCCATCAAACAGAGCGGGGCCAACGTCCTGACTTTC

J gene: TRBJ2-2
clone size: -
V gene: TRBV11-3
D gene: TRBD2
CDR3 protein: CASSLARGAGELFF
CDR3 DNA: TGTGCCAGCAGCTTAGCCCGGGGGGCCGGGGAGCTGTTTTTT

J gene: TRBJ2-2
clone size: -
V gene: TRBV10-1
D gene: -
CDR3 protein: CASSKDGYTGELFF
CDR3 DNA: TGCGCCAGCAGTAAGGACGGATACACCGGGGAGCTGTTTTTT

J gene: TRBJ2-7
clone size: -
V gene: TRBV19
D gene: -
CDR3 protein: CASSMGGKAYEQYF
CDR3 DNA: TGTGCCAGTAGTATGGGCGGTAAGGCCTACGAGCAGTACTTC

J gene: TRBJ2-1
clone size: -
V gene: TRBV6-4
D gene: TRBD1
CDR3 protein: CASRTTPGQSYNEQFF
CDR3 DNA: TGTGCCAGCAGAACAACCCCGGGACAGAGCTACAATGAGCAGTTCTTC

J gene: TRBJ2-1
clone size: -
V gene: TRBV5-4
D gene: -
CDR3 protein: CASRTKGHDYNEQFF
CDR3 DNA: TGTGCCAGCAGGACCAAGGGGCATGACTACAATGAGCAGTTCTTC

J gene: TRBJ2-7
clone size: -
V gene: TRBV28
D gene: -
CDR3 protein: CASRRDRYYEQYF
CDR3 DNA: TGTGCCAGCAGACGGGACCGATACTACGAGCAGTACTTC